This T cell receptor beta chain was captured in a study of cytomegalovirus exposure and HLA in healthy donors. This clone was counted only a few times. Trimming stripped 5 bases from V and 3 bases from J, with 10 bases between. Germline loops: CDR1 LNHDA, CDR2 SQIVND (reference sequence). The CDR3 length is 13 residues. 60 Vbeta and 13 Jbeta primers were used in PCR. The protocol was immunoSEQ multiplex PCR, while the TCRdb copy is restricted to in-frame clones and leaves out a portion. In the table there are around 300,000 clones, around four fifths of which are singletons. The sample was PBMCs. The chain links TRBV19 to TRBJ1-1; D may be TRBD1 (6 bases). This receptor was obtained from a woman aged 40 to 50 in good health and CMV-seropositive. This chain's CDR3 is CASSVQGYTEAFF. The CDR3 nucleotides are TGTGCCAGTAGTGTACAGGGTTACACTGAAGCTTTCTTT.